A selection of T cell receptor beta chains follows, all from one sample in a study of early T cells in non-severe SARS-CoV-2 infection. Each CDR3 protein gets one entry after TCRdb re-called the 5' RACE reads with MiXCR. The sample has some 91,000 distinct CDR3 sequences, approximately 13% seen once; the top ten hold 2% to 2.5%. Sequenced: whole blood. These receptors came from an adult who was a healthcare worker with PCR-confirmed SARS-CoV-2 infection or an uninfected control (not recorded which). Both conserved end residues are part of each CDR3. The D gene is left open where the match is weak. Expanded clones are given a class, and other clones once, few, many or no size at all.

TRBV18,few,NA,TRBJ2-7,CASSSANTLSYEQYF,TGTGCCAGCTCATCCGCAAACACGCTGTCCTACGAGCAGTACTTC
TRBV4-2,few,NA,TRBJ1-6,CASSRPAADNSPLHF,TGTGCCAGCAGCCGTCCGGCGGCGGATAATTCACCCCTCCACTTT
TRBV5-5,many,TRBD1,TRBJ2-6,CASSFLMTGAVSGANVLTF,TGTGCCAGCAGCTTTCTTATGACAGGGGCCGTCTCTGGGGCCAACGTCCTGACTTTC
TRBV6-2/TRBV6-3,many,TRBD1,TRBJ2-7,CASRRQGEGAEQYF,TGTGCCAGCAGACGACAGGGGGAAGGAGCCGAGCAGTACTTC
TRBV2,many,TRBD1,TRBJ1-4,CASSMTGATNEKLFF,TGTGCCAGCAGCATGACAGGGGCAACTAATGAAAAACTGTTTTTT
TRBV12-3/TRBV12-4,many,NA,TRBJ1-2,CASSSTGPPAF,TGTGCCAGCAGTTCAACGGGACCGCCGGCTTTC
TRBV6-1,NA,TRBD1,TRBJ2-4,CASSKVQGVDAKNIQYF,TGTGCCAGCAGTAAAGTACAGGGGGTAGACGCCAAAAACATTCAGTACTTC
TRBV28,many,TRBD1,TRBJ1-2,CASSFLTGGYGYTF,TGTGCCAGCAGTTTTTTGACAGGGGGTTATGGCTACACCTTC
TRBV6-1,many,TRBD1,TRBJ1-3,CASSRDRASGNTIYF,TGTGCCAGCAGCCGGGACAGGGCCTCTGGAAACACCATATATTTT
TRBV18,few,NA,TRBJ1-1,CASSPLGADGKAFF,TGTGCCAGCTCACCCTTGGGGGCTGATGGTAAAGCTTTCTTT
TRBV21-1,few,NA,TRBJ2-5,CASSKCYQETQYF,TGTGCCAGCAGCAAATGCTACCAAGAGACCCAGTACTTC
TRBV18,few,TRBD1,TRBJ2-7,CASSTSGTGDYEQYF,TGTGCCAGCTCAACTTCCGGGACAGGGGACTACGAGCAGTACTTC
TRBV12-3/TRBV12-4,many,NA,TRBJ1-1,CASSLDENTEAFF,TGTGCCAGCAGCCTCGACGAGAACACTGAAGCTTTCTTT
TRBV28,many,TRBD2,TRBJ2-3,CASSFIAGPSTDTQYF,TGTGCCAGCAGTTTTATAGCGGGACCTAGCACAGATACGCAGTATTTT
TRBV20-1,NA,NA,TRBJ1-5,CSATLTGRSNQPQHF,TGCAGTGCTACCCTAACAGGGCGAAGCAATCAGCCCCAGCATTTT
TRBV28,many,TRBD1,TRBJ2-7,CASSSGTGIEQYF,TGTGCCAGCAGTTCCGGGACAGGGATCGAGCAGTACTTC
TRBV6-1,few,TRBD1,TRBJ1-1,CASSGQTRTEAFF,TGTGCCAGCTCGGGACAGACTAGGACTGAAGCTTTCTTT
TRBV6-2/TRBV6-3,many,NA,TRBJ1-5,CASSYVSNQPQHF,TGTGCCAGCAGTTACGTCAGCAATCAGCCCCAGCATTTT
TRBV29-1,many,NA,TRBJ2-2,CSVWSGNTGELFF,TGCAGCGTTTGGTCAGGGAACACCGGGGAGCTGTTTTTT
TRBV7-6,many,NA,TRBJ2-5,CASTLLPGGETQYF,TGTGCCAGCACCCTTCTACCCGGAGGGGAGACCCAGTACTTC
TRBV6-6,NA,TRBD1,TRBJ2-5,CASSYGVGGGETQNF,TGTGCCAGCAGTTACGGAGTAGGGGGCGGAGAGACCCAGAACTTC
TRBV29-1,NA,NA,TRBJ2-1,CSGVGGLYNEQFF,TGCAGCGGCGTCGGCGGCCTCTACAATGAGCAGTTCTTC
TRBV27,NA,NA,TRBJ2-7,CASMPRGSHEQYF,TGTGCCAGCATGCCTAGGGGTAGCCACGAGCAGTACTTC
TRBV6-2/TRBV6-3,NA,TRBD2,TRBJ2-5,CASSYTSGAGRETQYF,TGTGCCAGCAGTTACACTAGCGGGGCGGGGAGAGAGACCCAGTACTTC
TRBV20-1,many,NA,TRBJ2-7,CSANLWGTYEQYF,TGCAGTGCTAACCTCTGGGGGACCTACGAGCAGTACTTC
TRBV11-2,NA,TRBD1,TRBJ1-6,CASSPLRGRGHSPLHF,TGTGCCAGCAGCCCGCTCAGGGGGCGCGGTCATTCACCCCTCCACTTT
TRBV29-1,many,NA,TRBJ1-1,CSVEGNTEAFF,TGCAGCGTTGAGGGGAACACTGAAGCTTTCTTT
TRBV2,many,NA,TRBJ2-5,CASRQTDYQETQYF,TGTGCCAGCAGACAGACAGATTATCAAGAGACCCAGTACTTC
TRBV28,many,NA,TRBJ1-6,CASSFLTDSDFCSPLHF,TGTGCCAGCAGTTTCTTAACTGACAGCGACTTTTGTTCACCCCTCCACTTT
TRBV7-6,NA,TRBD1,TRBJ2-1,CASLEGTGSSEQFF,TGTGCCAGCTTAGAAGGGACAGGGTCAAGTGAGCAGTTCTTC
TRBV4-1,NA,NA,TRBJ2-3,CASSHPPTGDTQYF,TGCGCCAGCAGCCACCCACCAACAGGAGATACGCAGTATTTT
TRBV7-9,many,NA,TRBJ1-2,CASSLETPYGYTF,TGTGCCAGCAGCTTAGAAACCCCCTATGGCTACACCTTC
TRBV20-1,many,NA,TRBJ1-1,CSARSQGWGTEAFF,TGCAGTGCTCGTAGTCAAGGGTGGGGCACTGAAGCTTTCTTT
TRBV4-3,few,TRBD1,TRBJ1-2,CASSQTGGVYGYTF,TGCGCCAGCAGCCAGACAGGGGGAGTCTATGGCTACACCTTC
TRBV7-2,NA,NA,TRBJ2-3,CASSPGTIRTTDTQYF,TGTGCCAGCAGCCCTGGGACCATCAGGACTACAGATACGCAGTATTTT
TRBV28,once,NA,TRBJ2-5,CASSSFPRLGRQETQYF,TGTGCCAGCAGTTCTTTCCCCCGACTAGGAAGGCAAGAGACCCAGTACTTC
TRBV24-1,many,TRBD2,TRBJ2-1,CATSVPGGNEQFF,TGTGCCACCAGTGTTCCGGGAGGCAATGAGCAGTTCTTC
TRBV5-1,NA,NA,TRBJ2-2,CASSLADTGELFF,TGCGCCAGCAGCTTGGCCGACACCGGGGAGCTGTTTTTT
TRBV20-1,many,NA,TRBJ2-3,CSANPDEKAQYF,TGCAGTGCTAACCCGGACGAGAAGGCGCAGTATTTT
TRBV7-3,few,NA,TRBJ2-1,CASSLLGGNYNEQFF,TGTGCCAGCAGCCTTTTGGGCGGGAACTACAATGAGCAGTTCTTC
TRBV28,NA,NA,TRBJ2-7,CASSLQGRITDEQYF,TGTGCCAGCAGTTTACAGGGACGTATCACCGACGAGCAGTACTTC
TRBV12-3/TRBV12-4,many,NA,TRBJ2-7,CASSWTEVDEQYF,TGTGCCAGCAGTTGGACGGAGGTGGACGAGCAGTACTTC
TRBV2,few,NA,TRBJ1-5,CASSEARVPQPQHF,TGTGCCAGCAGTGAAGCGCGGGTCCCTCAGCCCCAGCATTTT
TRBV11-2,many,NA,TRBJ2-1,CASSVIQGNEQFF,TGTGCCAGCAGCGTGATCCAGGGGAATGAGCAGTTCTTC
TRBV3-1,NA,TRBD1,TRBJ1-2,CASSPTGTAGTYLLF,TGTGCCAGCAGCCCCACCGGGACAGCCGGCACCTATTTGCTCTTC
TRBV29-1,many,TRBD1,TRBJ2-4,CSVLDRATKNIQYF,TGCAGCGTTTTAGACAGGGCCACCAAAAACATTCAGTACTTC
TRBV29-1,NA,NA,TRBJ1-2,CSVERGAAGYTF,TGCAGCGTTGAACGGGGGGCGGCTGGCTACACCTTC
TRBV6-6,few,TRBD1,TRBJ1-5,CATMGQGRSQPQHF,TGTGCCACCATGGGACAGGGGCGAAGTCAGCCCCAGCATTTT
TRBV7-3,NA,NA,TRBJ2-7,CASSPSRGYEQYF,TGTGCCAGCAGCCCCTCCCGGGGCTACGAGCAGTACTTC
TRBV12-3/TRBV12-4,many,NA,TRBJ2-2,CASSARTPGELFF,TGTGCCAGCAGTGCCCGGACACCCGGGGAGCTGTTTTTT
TRBV5-1,many,NA,TRBJ2-5,CASKHWEEETQYF,TGCGCCAGCAAACACTGGGAAGAGGAGACCCAGTACTTC
TRBV20-1,NA,NA,TRBJ1-1,CSAEVSNTEAFF,TGCAGTGCGGAGGTTTCGAACACTGAAGCTTTCTTT
TRBV5-1,NA,TRBD1,TRBJ1-4,CASSSIQGATNEKLFF,TGCGCCAGCAGCTCCATACAGGGGGCGACTAATGAAAAACTGTTTTTT
TRBV20-1,many,TRBD2,TRBJ2-5,CSARVPPGRGVYQETQYF,TGCAGTGCTAGAGTCCCCCCCGGGCGGGGGGTGTACCAAGAGACCCAGTACTTC